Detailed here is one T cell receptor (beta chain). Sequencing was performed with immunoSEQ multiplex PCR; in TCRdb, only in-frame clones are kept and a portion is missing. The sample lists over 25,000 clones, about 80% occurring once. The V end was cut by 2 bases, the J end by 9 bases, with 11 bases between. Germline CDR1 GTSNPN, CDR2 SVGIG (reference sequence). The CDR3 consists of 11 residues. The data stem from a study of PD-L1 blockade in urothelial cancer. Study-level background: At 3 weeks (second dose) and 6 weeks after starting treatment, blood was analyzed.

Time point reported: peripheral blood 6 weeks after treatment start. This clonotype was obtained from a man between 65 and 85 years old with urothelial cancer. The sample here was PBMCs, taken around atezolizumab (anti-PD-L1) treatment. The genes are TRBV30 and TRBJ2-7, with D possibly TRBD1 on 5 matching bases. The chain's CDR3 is CAWSNRGAQYF. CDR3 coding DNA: TGTGCCTGGAGTAATCGTGGGGCGCAGTACTTC.